Shown below are 13 T cell receptor beta chains from a single sample sequenced in a study of cytomegalovirus exposure and HLA in healthy donors. PCR involved 60 Vbeta and 13 Jbeta primers. Sequencing was performed with immunoSEQ multiplex PCR; in TCRdb, only in-frame clones are kept and a portion is missing. The sample yields 130,000 or so clones, 75% to 90% seen once. The sample comprised PBMCs. These receptors all stem from a man aged 25-45 years in good health and CMV-seronegative.

The chain recombines TRBV19 with TRBJ1-1; 9 bases are shared with TRBD1. CDR1 is LNHDA and CDR2 is SQIVND in the germline V gene (reference sequence). V was pared by 4 bases and J by 1 base, with 10 bases of the junction left unmatched. The CDR3 length is 17 residues. CDR3 in amino acids: CASSKGQGVVGNTEAFF. DNA of the CDR3: TGTGCCAGTAGTAAGGGACAGGGCGTTGTTGGGAACACTGAAGCTTTCTTT.

This clone occurred a few times. The V gene is TRBV30, the J gene TRBJ1-3; unclear D gene. The CDR3 loop spans 16 amino acids. Germline V CDR1 and CDR2: GTSNPN, SVGIG (reference sequence). The V gene lost 5 bases and the J gene lost 0 bases, with 17 bases spanning the gap. CDR3 bases: TGTGCCTGGGCTCCCTGGGCAGCAAGCTCTGGAAACACCATATATTTT. Encoded protein: CAWAPWAASSGNTIYF.

This rearrangement joins TRBV28 to TRBJ2-1, with a possible D match to TRBD1 (6 bases). This CDR3 contains 15 residues. The germline V and J ends were trimmed by 6 bases and 0 bases, with 12 bases remaining between them. Germline V lookup: CDR1 MDHEN, CDR2 SYDVKM. The CDR3 loop is CASSLAQGSYNEQFF. The CDR3 nucleotides are TGTGCCAGCAGCCTTGCACAGGGCTCCTACAATGAGCAGTTCTTC.

The CDR3 coding sequence is TGTGCCAGCAGTCCGGGGGGGCGCAGCTACGAGCAGTACTTC. This sequence encodes CASSPGGRSYEQYF. This chain joins TRBV5-5 and TRBJ2-7; 8 nucleotides agree with TRBD2. In germline, CDR1 is SGHKS, CDR2 YYEKEE (reference sequence). The junction had 7 bases not matched to a gene; V was cut back by 5 bases and J by 3 bases. CDR3 length: 14 amino acids.

This clone was seen a few times. This chain links TRBV19 with TRBJ1-5; 7 nucleotides line up with TRBD1. Germline V gene sequence: CDR1 LNHDA, CDR2 SQIVND (reference sequence). V shed 7 bases and J 7 bases; nucleotides not matched to a gene: 25. The CDR3 totals 19 residues. CDR3 nucleotides: TGTGCCAGTATTCATGTGCGGGGGGGACAGCCTCCTTTAGGCCAGCCCCAGCATTTT. Its protein is CASIHVRGGQPPLGQPQHF.

The chain has TRBV4-3 and TRBJ2-7; a weak D match, TRBD2 (6 bases). The CDR3 spans 15 residues. The V gene lost 0 bases and the J gene lost 5 bases, with 14 bases spanning the gap. Germline V gene data show CDR1 as LGHNA and CDR2 as YSLEER. The CDR3: CASSQDSGTGDEQYF. DNA of the CDR3: TGCGCCAGCAGCCAAGATTCAGGGACTGGCGACGAGCAGTACTTC.

The rearrangement joins TRBV7-6 to TRBJ2-7; TRBD2 matches 9 bases. Germline CDR1 and CDR2: SGHVS and FNYEAQ. V lost 2 bases, J lost 0 bases, and 11 bases stayed unmatched. The CDR3 covers 18 residues. For the CDR3, the DNA is TGTGCCAGCAGCTTATCGGTTTCCAGCGGGGGGTCCTCCTACGAGCAGTACTTC. This codes for CASSLSVSSGGSSYEQYF.

The V and J genes are TRBV5-1 and TRBJ2-7, with 12 bases identical to TRBD2. Germline V gene lookup returns CDR1 SGHRS and CDR2 YFSETQ. V was pared by 0 bases and J by 4 bases, with 2 bases of the junction left unmatched. This CDR3 has 15 amino acids. As DNA, the CDR3 is TGCGCCAGCAGCTTGGGGGGACTAGCGGGTTACGAGCAGTACTTC. As protein: CASSLGGLAGYEQYF. Complete variable domain (other parts from reference TRBV5-1 and TRBJ2-7): KAGVTQTPRYLIKTRGQQVTLSCSPISGHRSVSWYQQTPGQGLQFLFEYFSETQRNKGNFPGRFSGRQFSNSRSEMNVSTLELGDSALYLCASSLGGLAGYEQYFGPGTRLTVT.

The chain carries TRBV7-9 and TRBJ1-1; 12 bases are a match to TRBD1. Germline CDR1 SEHNR, CDR2 FQNEAQ (reference sequence). The CDR3 has 15 residues. Trimming cost V 5 bases and J 5 bases; bases outside gene matches: 6. CDR3 protein: CASSIEGQGATEAFF. The CDR3 region has the DNA TGTGCCAGCAGCATAGAGGGACAGGGGGCAACTGAAGCTTTCTTT.

In DNA, the CDR3 is TGCGCCAGCAGCCAGGGGGGAACAGGACCTGGGGGTACGGCTTTCTTT. Protein sequence: CASSQGGTGPGGTAFF. The chain recombines TRBV4-3 with TRBJ1-1; D might be TRBD1 (5 bases). The V and J ends lost 3 bases and 11 bases respectively, with 25 bases between them. There are 16 residues in the CDR3. Looked up from germline, CDR1 is LGHNA and CDR2 is YSLEER.

This clone was detected a few times. This chain joins TRBV5-1 and TRBJ2-2, with 8 bases matching TRBD2. This CDR3 contains 16 residues. Germline CDR1 and CDR2: SGHRS and YFSETQ. V dropped 0 bases and J dropped 2; count of bases not matched to a gene: 3. DNA of the CDR3: TGCGCCAGCAGCTTGGAGGCGGGGGGAAACACCGGGGAGCTGTTTTTT. Its protein product is CASSLEAGGNTGELFF.

V usage is TRBV15 and J usage is TRBJ2-2; tentative D call: TRBD2 (7 bases). Trimming removed 0 bases at V and 6 bases at J, with 17 bases between. From germline, CDR1 is LNHNV and CDR2 YYDKDF (reference sequence). CDR3 size: 17 residues. CDR3 DNA sequence: TGTGCCACCAGCAGAGACCTCGGGGGGCCGAAATCCGGGGAGCTGTTTTTT. This gives the protein CATSRDLGGPKSGELFF. The full variable domain, rest sourced from reference TRBV15 and TRBJ2-2, is DAMVIQNPRYQVTQFGKPVTLSCSQTLNHNVMYWYQQKSSQAPKLLFHYYDKDFNNEADTPDNFQSRRPNTSFCFLDIRSPGLGDTAMYLCATSRDLGGPKSGELFFGEGSRLTVL.

This clone was recorded once. The chain recombines TRBV7-9 with TRBJ1-2, with D perhaps TRBD1 (6 bases). The V end lost 0 bases, the J end lost 4 bases, and 15 bases lay between the germline ends. Germline CDR1 SEHNR, CDR2 FQNEAQ (reference sequence). The CDR3 has 16 residues. CDR3 amino acids: CASSLAGAGVAYGYTF. The CDR3 region has the DNA TGTGCCAGCAGCTTAGCTGGAGCAGGGGTAGCCTATGGCTACACCTTC.